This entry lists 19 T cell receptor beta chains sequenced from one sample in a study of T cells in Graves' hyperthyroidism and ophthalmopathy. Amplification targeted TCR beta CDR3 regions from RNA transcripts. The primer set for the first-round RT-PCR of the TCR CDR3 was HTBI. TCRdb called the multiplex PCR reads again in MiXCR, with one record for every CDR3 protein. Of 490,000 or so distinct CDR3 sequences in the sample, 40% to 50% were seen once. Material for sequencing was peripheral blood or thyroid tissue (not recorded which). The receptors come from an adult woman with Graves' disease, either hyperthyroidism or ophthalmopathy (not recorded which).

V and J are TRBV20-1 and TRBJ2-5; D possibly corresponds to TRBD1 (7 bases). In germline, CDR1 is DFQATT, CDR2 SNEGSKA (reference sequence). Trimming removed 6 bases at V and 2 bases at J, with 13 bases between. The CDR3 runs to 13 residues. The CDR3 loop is CSARDRVQETQYF. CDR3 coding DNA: TGCAGTGCGCGGGACAGAGTTCAAGAGACCCAGTACTTC.

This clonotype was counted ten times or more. The CDR3 loop reads CASSKGAAQETQYF. The CDR3 coding sequence is TGTGCCAGTAGTAAAGGGGCAGCGCAAGAGACCCAGTACTTC. This sequence joins TRBV19 and TRBJ2-5; possible D gene TRBD1, 5 bases. V lost 4 bases and J lost 2, with 11 bases in between. This CDR3 has 14 residues. The germline gives CDR1 LNHDA, CDR2 SQIVND (reference sequence).

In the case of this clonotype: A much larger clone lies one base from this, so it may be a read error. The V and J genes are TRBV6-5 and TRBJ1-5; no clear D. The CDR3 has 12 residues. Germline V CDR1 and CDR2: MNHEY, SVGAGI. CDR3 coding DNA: TGTGCCAGCAGTTACCCGGATCAGCCCCAGCAATTT. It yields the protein CASSYPDQPQQF.

Here the CDR3 DNA reads TGCGCCAGCAGTCAGCACCAGAACACTGAAGCTTTCTTT. Translation: CASSQHQNTEAFF. This chain joins TRBV5-1 and TRBJ1-1; D uncertain. The CDR3 spans 13 residues. From germline, CDR1 is SGHRS and CDR2 YFSETQ. With 5 bases removed from V and 1 base from J, the gap between germline ends came to 9 bases.

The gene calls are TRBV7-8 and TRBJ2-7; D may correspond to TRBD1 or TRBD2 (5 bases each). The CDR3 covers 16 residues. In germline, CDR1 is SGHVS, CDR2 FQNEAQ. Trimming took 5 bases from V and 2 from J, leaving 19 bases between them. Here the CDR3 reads CASSPRSGPDTYEQYF. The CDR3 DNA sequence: TGTGCCAGCAGCCCCCGGTCGGGACCCGATACCTACGAGCAGTACTTC. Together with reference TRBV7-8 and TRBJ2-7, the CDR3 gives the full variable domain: GAGVSQSPRYKVAKRGQDVALRCDPISGHVSLFWYQQALGQGPEFLTYFQNEAQLDKSGLPSDRFFAERPEGSVSTLKIQRTQQEDSAVYLCASSPRSGPDTYEQYFGPGTRLTVT.

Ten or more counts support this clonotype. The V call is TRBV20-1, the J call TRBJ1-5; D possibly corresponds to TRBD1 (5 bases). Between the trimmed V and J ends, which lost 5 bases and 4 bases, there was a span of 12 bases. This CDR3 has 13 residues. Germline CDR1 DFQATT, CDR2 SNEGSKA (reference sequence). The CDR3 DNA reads TGCAGTGCTCCCCCGGGGCTTAATCAGCCCCAGCATTTT. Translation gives CSAPPGLNQPQHF.

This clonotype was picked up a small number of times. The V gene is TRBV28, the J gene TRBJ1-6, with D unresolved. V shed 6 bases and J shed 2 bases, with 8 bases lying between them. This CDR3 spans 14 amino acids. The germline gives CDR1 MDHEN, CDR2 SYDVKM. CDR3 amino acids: CASRLSAYNSPLHF. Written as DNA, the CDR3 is TGTGCCAGCAGGCTATCGGCCTATAATTCACCCCTCCACTTT.

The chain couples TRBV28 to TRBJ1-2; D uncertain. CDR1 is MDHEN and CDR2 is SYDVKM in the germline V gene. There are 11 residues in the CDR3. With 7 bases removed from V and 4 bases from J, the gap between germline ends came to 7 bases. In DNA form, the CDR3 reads TGTGCCAGCACCCTGGGCTATGGCTACACCTTC. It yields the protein CASTLGYGYTF.

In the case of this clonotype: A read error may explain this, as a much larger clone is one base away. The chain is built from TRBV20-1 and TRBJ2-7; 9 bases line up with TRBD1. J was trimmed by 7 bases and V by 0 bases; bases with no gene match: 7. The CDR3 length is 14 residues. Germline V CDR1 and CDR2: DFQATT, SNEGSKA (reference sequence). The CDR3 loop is CSARDPNRGQEQYF. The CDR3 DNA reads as TGCAGTGCTAGAGATCCGAACAGGGGGCAAGAGCAGTACTTC.

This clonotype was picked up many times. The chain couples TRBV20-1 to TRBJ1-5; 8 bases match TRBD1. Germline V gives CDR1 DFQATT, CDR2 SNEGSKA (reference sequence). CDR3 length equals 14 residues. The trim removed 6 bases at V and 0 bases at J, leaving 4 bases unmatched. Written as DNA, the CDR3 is TGCAGTGCCCGACAGGGGAATAGCAATCAGCCCCAGCATTTT. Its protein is CSARQGNSNQPQHF.

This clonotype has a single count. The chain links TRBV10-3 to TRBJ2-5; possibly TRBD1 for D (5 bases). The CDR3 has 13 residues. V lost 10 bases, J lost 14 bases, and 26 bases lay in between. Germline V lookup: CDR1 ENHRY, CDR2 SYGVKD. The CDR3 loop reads CATRIGVDVHVYF. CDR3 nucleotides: TGTGCCACAAGGATAGGGGTTGACGTTCATGTATACTTC.

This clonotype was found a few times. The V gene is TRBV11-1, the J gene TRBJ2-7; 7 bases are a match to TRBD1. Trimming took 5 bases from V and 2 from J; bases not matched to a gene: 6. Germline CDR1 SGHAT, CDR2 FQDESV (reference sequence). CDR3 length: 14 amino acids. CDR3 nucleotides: TGTGCCAGCAGCCTCCGACAGGGCACCTACGAGCAGTACTTC. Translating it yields CASSLRQGTYEQYF.

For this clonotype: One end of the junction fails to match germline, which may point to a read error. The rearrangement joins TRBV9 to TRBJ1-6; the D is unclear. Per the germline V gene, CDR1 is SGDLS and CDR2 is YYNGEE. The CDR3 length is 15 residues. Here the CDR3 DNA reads TGTGCCAGCAGTGTAGCAGTCGGGGAGGATTCACCCCTCCACTTT. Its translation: CASSVAVGEDSPLHF. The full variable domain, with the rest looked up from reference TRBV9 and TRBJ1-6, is DSGVTQTPKHLITATGQRVTLRCSPRSGDLSVYWYQQSLDQGLQFLIQYYNGEERAKGNILERFSAQQFPDLHSELNLSSLELGDSALYFCASSVAVGEDSPLHFGNGTRLTVT.

CDR3 coding DNA: TGTGCCAGCAGCACCGGACTAGTCAATGAGCAGTTCTTC. It is translated as CASSTGLVNEQFF. This sequence joins TRBV7-2 and TRBJ2-1; 7 bases map to TRBD2. The ends lost 5 bases at V and 6 bases at J; junction bases unmatched: 4. The CDR3 extends over 13 amino acids. CDR1 SGHTA and CDR2 FQGNSA come from the germline V gene.

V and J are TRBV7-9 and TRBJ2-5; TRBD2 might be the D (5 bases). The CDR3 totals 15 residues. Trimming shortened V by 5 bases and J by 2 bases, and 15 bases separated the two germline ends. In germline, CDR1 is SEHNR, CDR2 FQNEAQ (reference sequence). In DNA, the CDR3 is TGTGCCAGCAGCGCGCTCCGACCGGGACAAGAGACCCAGTACTTC. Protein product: CASSALRPGQETQYF.

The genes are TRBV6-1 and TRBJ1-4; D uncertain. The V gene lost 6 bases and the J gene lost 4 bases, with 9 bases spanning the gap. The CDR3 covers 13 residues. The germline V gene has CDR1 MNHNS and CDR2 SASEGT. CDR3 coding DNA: TGTGCCAGCAGCGCCAGGAATAATGAAAAACTGTTTTTT. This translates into CASSARNNEKLFF.

This chain's CDR3 is CASSLEAVGELFF. CDR3 DNA: TGTGCCAGCAGCTTAGAGGCGGTCGGGGAGCTGTTTTTT. The J gene is TRBJ2-2, the V gene TRBV7-2; D uncertain. The ends were cut back, 1 base at V and 7 bases at J, with 7 bases in the middle. The CDR3 has 13 amino acids. Germline V gene sequence: CDR1 SGHTA, CDR2 FQGNSA.

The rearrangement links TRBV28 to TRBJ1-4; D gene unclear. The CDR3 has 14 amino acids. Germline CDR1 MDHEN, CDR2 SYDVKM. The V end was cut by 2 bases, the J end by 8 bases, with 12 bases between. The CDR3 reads CASSLDAGREKLFF. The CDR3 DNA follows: TGTGCCAGCAGTTTAGACGCGGGTAGGGAAAAACTGTTTTTT.

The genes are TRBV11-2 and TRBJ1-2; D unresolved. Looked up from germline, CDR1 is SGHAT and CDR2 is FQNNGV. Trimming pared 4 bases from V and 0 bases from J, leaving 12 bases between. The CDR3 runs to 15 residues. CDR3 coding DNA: TGTGCCAGCAGCTCCGGAGGGAACGCTAACTATGGCTACACCTTC. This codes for CASSSGGNANYGYTF.